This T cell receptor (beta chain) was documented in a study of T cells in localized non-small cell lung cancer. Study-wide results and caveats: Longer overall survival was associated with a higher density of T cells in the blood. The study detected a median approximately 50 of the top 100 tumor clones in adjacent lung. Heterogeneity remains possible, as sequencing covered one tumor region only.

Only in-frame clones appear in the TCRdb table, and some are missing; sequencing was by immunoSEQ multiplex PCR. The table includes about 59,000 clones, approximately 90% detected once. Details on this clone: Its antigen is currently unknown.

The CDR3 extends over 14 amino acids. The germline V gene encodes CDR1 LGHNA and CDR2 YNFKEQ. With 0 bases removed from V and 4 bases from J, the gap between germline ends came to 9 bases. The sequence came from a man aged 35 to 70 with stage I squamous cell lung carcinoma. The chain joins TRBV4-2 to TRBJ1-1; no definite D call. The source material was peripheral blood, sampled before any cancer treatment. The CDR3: CASSQDSGLTEAFF. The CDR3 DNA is TGTGCCAGCAGCCAAGATAGCGGCCTCACTGAAGCTTTCTTT.